These 17 T cell receptor beta chains came from one sample sequenced in a study of regulatory T cells in long-lasting Graves disease. As to time point: newly diagnosed GD, antithyroid drugs for less than 3 months. The TCR library was prepared using RNA isolated from PBMCs. With iRepertoire HTBI primers and Arm-PCR of CDR3 regions, TCR beta libraries were built. TCRdb re-called the multiplex PCR reads through MiXCR, storing one row per CDR3 protein. This sample carries around 250,000 distinct CDR3 sequences, around 20% of them seen once, and the ten largest clones take around 13%. The starting material was peripheral blood mononuclear cells (PBMCs), obtained at new diagnosis, from a patient treated with antithyroid drugs. The receptors originated from a female donor with Graves disease.

At least ten counts were recorded for this clonotype. The chain is built from TRBV29-1 and TRBJ1-4, with 11 bases fitting TRBD1. The CDR3 sequence is 14 residues long. CDR1 is SQVTM, CDR2 ANQGSEA, per germline. V lost 7 bases and J lost 3; bases outside the gene matches: 4. Here the CDR3 reads CSAGTGGPNEKLFF. In nucleotides, the CDR3 is TGCAGCGCTGGGACAGGGGGACCTAATGAAAAACTGTTTTTT. The complete variable domain, with remaining parts taken from reference TRBV29-1 and TRBJ1-4, reads SAVISQKPSRDICQRGTSLTIQCQVDSQVTMMFWYRQQPGQSLTLIATANQGSEATYESGFVIDKFPISRPNLTFSTLTVSNMSPEDSSIYLCSAGTGGPNEKLFFGSGTQLSVL.

This clonotype was counted at least ten times. This chain joins TRBV27 and TRBJ2-5; 8 bases line up with TRBD1. Germline V gives CDR1 MNHEY, CDR2 SMNVEV (reference sequence). CDR3 length: 14 amino acids. Trimming at V came to 5 bases and at J to 5 bases, leaving 7 bases not matched to a gene. Here the CDR3 reads CASSPQGAGETQYF. The CDR3 region has the DNA TGTGCCAGCAGTCCTCAGGGGGCAGGGGAGACCCAGTACTTC.

This clonotype was seen repeatedly, ten times or more. J is TRBJ2-7 and V is TRBV2; 10 bases agree with TRBD2. Germline V CDR1 and CDR2: SNHLY, FYNNEI. The CDR3 is made up of 14 amino acids. The V segment lost 3 bases and the J segment 4 bases; nucleotides outside the gene matches: 3. The CDR3 protein is CASSEPSGSYEQYF. The CDR3 coding sequence is TGTGCCAGCAGTGAGCCTAGCGGGAGTTACGAGCAGTACTTC. Full variable domain (remainder filled in from reference TRBV2 and TRBJ2-7): EPEVTQTPSHQVTQMGQEVILRCVPISNHLYFYWYRQILGQKVEFLVSFYNNEISEKSEIFDDQFSVERPDGSNFTLKIRSTKLEDSAMYFCASSEPSGSYEQYFGPGTRLTVT.

This clonotype was recorded many times. CDR3 residues: CASSQDRGQFQETQYF. The CDR3 nucleotides are TGTGCCAGCAGCCAAGATCGGGGACAATTCCAAGAGACCCAGTACTTC. The gene calls are TRBV3-1 and TRBJ2-5, with a possible D match to TRBD1 (6 bases). The germline gives CDR1 LGHDT, CDR2 YNNKEL (reference sequence). Trimming left V 0 bases short and J 1 base short, with 12 bases between. There are 16 residues in the CDR3.

This clonotype occurred many times. This sequence joins TRBV29-1 and TRBJ2-1; 9 nucleotides agree with TRBD1. With V trimmed by 3 bases and J by 9 bases, 12 bases remained unmatched. Germline assignment: CDR1 SQVTM and CDR2 ANQGSEA. The CDR3 runs 15 residues. CDR3 region: CSVDATTGGSSEQFF. The CDR3 DNA is TGCAGCGTTGATGCCACGACAGGGGGATCGAGTGAGCAGTTCTTC.

With regard to this clonotype: A far larger clone is off by one base, so a read error is likely. V usage is TRBV11-2 and J usage is TRBJ2-1; the D call may be TRBD1 or TRBD2 (5 bases each). Per the germline V gene, CDR1 is SGHAT and CDR2 is FQNNGV. This CDR3 comprises 11 residues. CDR3 residues: CASSPGHEHFF. As DNA, the CDR3 is TGTGCCAGCAGCCCGGGGCATGAGCATTTCTTC.

This sequence joins TRBV20-1 and TRBJ1-1, with D hard to call. V shed 6 bases and J shed 3 bases, with 17 bases lying between them. CDR1 and CDR2 (germline): DFQATT, SNEGSKA (reference sequence). This CDR3 has 14 residues. CDR3 nucleotide sequence: TGCAGTGCGAAGGGCCTAGGCGGGGACACTGAAGCTTTCTTT. This sequence encodes CSAKGLGGDTEAFF.

Details on this clonotype: One base away lies a much larger clone, so this may be a sequencing read error. V is TRBV6-2 or TRBV6-3 and J is TRBJ1-1; D not certain. There are 14 residues in the CDR3. The germline V gene encodes CDR1 MNHEY and CDR2 SVGEGT. CDR3 in amino acids: CASSYTTGITGAFF. In DNA, the CDR3 is TGTGCCAGCAGTTACACAACCGGAATCACTGGAGCTTTCTTT.

At least ten counts were recorded for this clonotype. The chain joins TRBV7-7 to TRBJ2-7; D is ambiguous. The CDR3 totals 14 residues. Germline CDR1 reads SSHAT; CDR2 reads FNYEAQ (reference sequence). The germline V and J ends were trimmed by 2 bases and 1 base, with 9 bases remaining between them. DNA for the CDR3: TGTGCCAGCAGCTTATCGGCAGTATCCTACGAGCAGTACTTC. This sequence encodes CASSLSAVSYEQYF. Looking up the rest from reference TRBV7-7 and TRBJ2-7 gives the full variable domain: GAGVSQSPRYKVTKRGQDVTLRCDPISSHATLYWYQQALGQGPEFLTYFNYEAQPDKSGLPSDRFSAERPEGSISTLTIQRTEQRDSAMYRCASSLSAVSYEQYFGPGTRLTVT.

This clonotype appeared many times. A junction boundary mismatches the germline segment, possibly from a read error. V is TRBV30 and J is TRBJ2-1; D is unclear. Germline CDR1 is GTSNPN and CDR2 is SVGIG (reference sequence). The CDR3 covers 13 residues. CDR3 DNA sequence: TGTGCCCACAGCGAAACTTCCTTCAATGAGCAGTTCTTC. Translating gives CAHSETSFNEQFF.

This clonotype was observed at least ten times. The rearrangement joins TRBV11-3 to TRBJ2-2, with D possibly TRBD1 on 6 matching bases. The CDR3 has 11 amino acids. The ends were cut back, 7 bases at V and 11 bases at J, with 11 bases in the middle. Germline-derived CDR1 and CDR2 are SGHNT and YENEEA. The CDR3 DNA reads TGTGCCAGCAACGGACAGAGCGAGCTGTTTTTT. Its translation is CASNGQSELFF.

This clonotype came up many times. The chain joins TRBV5-1 to TRBJ2-3, with D possibly TRBD2 on 6 matching bases. The ends were cut back, 0 bases at V and 2 bases at J, with 10 bases in the middle. The CDR3 contains 15 residues. CDR1 and CDR2 (germline): SGHRS, YFSETQ. This CDR3 reads CASSLEMGLTDTQYF. The CDR3 DNA reads as TGCGCCAGCAGCTTGGAGATGGGACTCACAGATACGCAGTATTTT.

This clonotype was seen a few times. The rearrangement joins TRBV10-3 to TRBJ1-5; D not resolved. In germline, CDR1 is ENHRY, CDR2 SYGVKD. The CDR3 is made up of 13 amino acids. V lost 2 bases and J lost 4, with 6 bases in between. The CDR3 reads CAISEGVNQPQHF. In DNA form, the CDR3 reads TGTGCCATCAGTGAGGGGGTAAATCAGCCCCAGCATTTT.

This clonotype occurred many times. The chain has TRBV6-2 or TRBV6-3 and TRBJ2-5, with TRBD1 matching over 7 bases. V gave up 7 bases and J gave up 5 bases; unmatched junction bases: 16. Germline CDR1 is MNHEY and CDR2 is SVGEGT. CDR3 length: 16 residues. The CDR3 protein is CASTSRTGQIGETQYF. DNA of the CDR3: TGTGCCAGCACCTCCAGGACAGGCCAAATTGGGGAGACCCAGTACTTC.

This clonotype was counted ten times or more. The genes are TRBV4-3 and TRBJ2-5; 8 bases agree with TRBD1. V lost 4 bases to trimming and J lost 4 bases; unmatched junction nucleotides: 8. Germline V gene data show CDR1 as LGHNA and CDR2 as YSLEER. The CDR3 is made up of 15 amino acids. In nucleotides, the CDR3 is TGCGCCAGCAGCCGAGCGGGCAGGGGGCCAGAGACCCAGTACTTC. Its protein product is CASSRAGRGPETQYF.

Ten or more counts support this clonotype. This sequence joins TRBV15 and TRBJ1-3, with D unclear. Trimming cost V 0 bases and J 7 bases, with 13 bases left between them. Germline CDR1 LNHNV, CDR2 YYDKDF (reference sequence). The CDR3 has 15 residues. The CDR3 here is CATSRDPEGMNTIYF. DNA for the CDR3: TGTGCCACCAGCAGAGATCCTGAGGGAATGAACACCATATATTTT.

This clonotype was counted at least ten times. V usage is TRBV7-9 and J usage is TRBJ1-5, with D perhaps matching TRBD1 (5 bases). Trimming pared 2 bases from V and 5 bases from J, leaving 10 bases between. The V gene's germline CDR1 is SEHNR and CDR2 FQNEAQ (reference sequence). The CDR3 length is 14 residues. The CDR3 sequence is CASSLTGSDQPQHF. In DNA form, the CDR3 reads TGTGCCAGCAGCTTAACAGGCTCCGATCAGCCCCAGCATTTT.